This T cell receptor (beta chain) stems from a study of blood T cell repertoires in COVID-19. This clone has just one count. This CDR3 comprises 14 residues. Per the germline V gene, CDR1 is SGHNT and CDR2 is YYREEE (reference sequence). V dropped 0 bases and J dropped 7; count of bases not matched to a gene: 6. The method was immunoSEQ multiplex PCR; TCRdb's version includes in-frame clones alone and lacks a portion of them. The table shows some 110,000 clones, with 75% to 85% occurring only once. The V and J genes are TRBV5-4 and TRBJ2-7, with 8 positions matching TRBD1. Sample: peripheral blood. The receptor was derived from a woman between 70 and 85 years old with acute or convalescent COVID-19. CDR3 residues: CASSLAGRGREQYF. The DNA of the CDR3 is TGTGCCAGCAGCTTGGCCGGCAGGGGGCGTGAGCAGTACTTC.